One T cell receptor (beta chain) is described in this entry. PCR used 60 Vbeta primers and 13 Jbeta primers. Assay used: immunoSEQ multiplex PCR; TCRdb lists only in-frame clones, some missing. Altogether about 180,000 clones are present, roughly 80% being singletons, with the ten largest covering under 15%. The CDR3 has 12 residues. The germline gives CDR1 SGHRS, CDR2 YFSETQ. V was cut by 4 bases and J by 7 bases, with 11 bases left in between. This entry comes from a study of cytomegalovirus exposure and HLA in healthy donors. The sample consisted of PBMCs. This TCR came from a woman between 45 and 65 years old in good health and CMV-seropositive. The chain is built from TRBV5-1 and TRBJ1-1; D is undetermined. The CDR3 loop is CASSPETGEAFF. DNA of the CDR3: TGCGCCAGCAGCCCCGAGACGGGTGAAGCTTTCTTT.